This T cell receptor beta chain was documented in a study of Ad26.COV2.S vaccination and SARS-CoV-2 variants. Broader study findings: Total T cell responses were possibly underestimated by TCR breadth and depth analyses. Measurement of non-spike TCR breadth gave similar results in vaccine and placebo recipients. Placebo recipients had lower spike-specific TCR breadth than vaccine recipients.

Sequenced by immunoSEQ multiplex PCR; TCRdb stores in-frame clones only, minus some. This table holds fewer than 400,000 clones, less than 90% found once. The germline gives CDR1 SNHLY, CDR2 FYNNEI. The CDR3 is made up of 14 amino acids. J lost 8 bases, V lost 6 bases, and 6 bases had no gene match. Details on this clone: The antigen remains undetermined.

The treatment was: approximately 18 received Ad26.COV2.S at low or high dose, single or two shots; about 5 received placebo; per-sample allocation not given. Following the first vaccine or placebo injection, samples were taken on day 63. The source material was peripheral blood, sampled in a trial of Ad26.COV2.S vaccine versus placebo. V usage is TRBV2 and J usage is TRBJ2-2; TRBD1 matches at 10 bases. This sequence was found in a person aged 18-60 years who received the Ad26.COV2.S COVID-19 vaccine or a placebo. The CDR3: CASRDRGIPGELFF. The CDR3 bases are TGTGCCAGCAGGGACAGGGGGATACCGGGGGAGCTGTTTTTT.